The sequence of this T cell receptor beta chain was determined in a study of CD8+ T cells in alopecia areata. Investigators isolated RNA and reverse transcribed it into cDNA to act as the sequencing template. The protocol was immunoSEQ multiplex PCR, while the TCRdb copy is restricted to in-frame clones and leaves out a portion. Here the sample spans about 120,000 clones, 50% to 75% being singletons. This CDR3 comprises 14 residues. CDR1 is LGHNA, CDR2 YSLEER, per germline. V was shortened by 1 base and J by 2 bases, with 9 bases between the two germline ends. Treatment indicated: oral pan-JAK inhibitor, 5-10 mg twice daily.

This sequence joins TRBV4-3 and TRBJ2-7, with D hard to call. This material consisted of CD8+ T cells sorted from blood, taken at week 24, from a patient treated with tofacitinib. This sequence was found in a human donor with alopecia areata. The DNA of the CDR3 is TGCGCCAGCAGCCAAGGCATGGGGACCTACGAGCAGTACTTC. It yields the protein CASSQGMGTYEQYF.